The 23 T cell receptor beta chains given below trace back to one sample, sequenced in a study of PD-L1 blockade in urothelial cancer. TCRdb's table, derived via immunoSEQ multiplex PCR, lists solely in-frame clones and lacks some. The table lists around 110,000 clones, more than 85% of them singletons. Sample time point: peripheral blood 6 weeks after treatment start. Sequencing was performed on PBMCs, taken around atezolizumab (anti-PD-L1) treatment. The receptors were gathered from a man aged 60 to 69 with urothelial cancer.

This chain connects TRBV27 to TRBJ2-3; D is ambiguous. Germline-derived CDR1 and CDR2 are MNHEY and SMNVEV (reference sequence). The CDR3 is 14 amino acids. Trimming took 7 bases from V and 3 from J, leaving 14 bases between them. Written as DNA, the CDR3 is TGTGCCAGCACCCCGCCTGGCAGAACAGATACGCAGTATTTT. This gives the protein CASTPPGRTDTQYF.

The CDR3 protein is CASSLSHQYNEQFF. The CDR3 DNA follows: TGTGCCAGCAGCTTGTCCCACCAGTACAATGAGCAGTTCTTC. V is TRBV5-6 and J is TRBJ2-1, with D hard to call. The V gene lost 1 base and the J gene lost 4 bases, with 9 bases spanning the gap. Per germline, CDR1 SGHDT and CDR2 YYEEEE. The CDR3 extends over 14 amino acids.

The chain combines TRBV7-2 with TRBJ1-5; the match to TRBD1 covers 7 bases. V gave up 4 bases and J gave up 6 bases; unmatched junction bases: 3. Germline V lookup: CDR1 SGHTA, CDR2 FQGNSA. The CDR3 is 13 residues long. The CDR3 here is CASSSQGTQPQHF. As DNA, the CDR3 is TGTGCCAGCAGCTCACAGGGGACTCAGCCCCAGCATTTT.

The J gene is TRBJ2-2, the V gene TRBV7-3; 14 nucleotides line up with TRBD2. The germline V gene has CDR1 SGHTA and CDR2 FQGTGA. The CDR3 runs 20 residues. Trimming removed 2 bases from V and 2 bases from J; junction bases left unmatched: 10. The CDR3 DNA reads as TGTGCCAGCAGCTTACATTTCGTGACTAGCGGGGGGGCCAACACCGGGGAGCTGTTTTTT. This codes for CASSLHFVTSGGANTGELFF. The complete variable domain, with remaining parts taken from reference TRBV7-3 and TRBJ2-2, reads GAGVSQTPSNKVTEKGKYVELRCDPISGHTALYWYRQSLGQGPEFLIYFQGTGAADDSGLPNDRFFAVRPEGSVSTLKIQRTERGDSAVYLCASSLHFVTSGGANTGELFFGEGSRLTVL.

CDR3 DNA: TGTGCCAGCAGCAAAGGGTATGCGGGGGGTAAACAAGAGACCCAGTACTTC. It codes for CASSKGYAGGKQETQYF. The rearrangement links TRBV21-1 to TRBJ2-5; the table gives TRBD2 as D, unverified against the DNA. TRBV21-1 is a pseudogene. This CDR3 has 17 amino acids.

The V and J genes are TRBV6-5 and TRBJ2-3; D not certain. Germline CDR1 reads MNHEY; CDR2 reads SVGAGI. CDR3 size: 14 residues. Trimming stripped 4 bases from V and 2 bases from J, with 10 bases between. The CDR3: CASSWSTSTDTQYF. CDR3 in DNA: TGTGCCAGCAGTTGGAGCACTTCCACAGATACGCAGTATTTT.

The V gene is TRBV2, the J gene TRBJ2-7, with 7 positions matching TRBD1. CDR1 is SNHLY, CDR2 FYNNEI, per germline. The CDR3 length is 15 residues. Trimming took 2 bases from V and 0 from J; bases not matched to a gene: 4. The CDR3 DNA reads TGTGCCAGCAGTGAAAACAGGGGAACCTCCTACGAGCAGTACTTC. It specifies CASSENRGTSYEQYF.

The rearrangement links TRBV6-5 to TRBJ2-7, with D possibly being TRBD2 (5 bases). The germline V and J ends were trimmed by 2 bases and 4 bases, with 9 bases remaining between them. This CDR3 region has 13 residues. Per germline, CDR1 MNHEY and CDR2 SVGAGI. The CDR3: CASSYRSGYEQYF. As DNA, the CDR3 is TGTGCCAGCAGTTACCGAAGCGGTTACGAGCAGTACTTC.

The V gene is TRBV5-8, the J gene TRBJ2-7; D possibly corresponds to TRBD2 (5 bases). This CDR3 has 19 residues. Trimming took off 0 bases at V and 0 bases at J, with 22 bases between the two ends. CDR1 is SGHTS, CDR2 YDEGEE, per germline. CDR3 in amino acids: CASSLVGRLVASSSYEQYF. As DNA, the CDR3 is TGTGCCAGCAGCTTGGTTGGGCGGTTGGTAGCGTCGAGCTCCTACGAGCAGTACTTC.

V usage is TRBV7-6 and J usage is TRBJ2-2; TRBD2 might be the D (6 bases). Trimming removed 6 bases from V and 0 bases from J, with 17 bases in between. Germline V gene data show CDR1 as SGHVS and CDR2 as FNYEAQ. The CDR3 has 17 residues. The CDR3 protein is CASRGEWREPNTGELFF. The CDR3 coding sequence is TGTGCCAGCAGGGGAGAGTGGAGGGAGCCGAACACCGGGGAGCTGTTTTTT.

The table lists this clone with a few counts. The chain uses TRBV6-4 and TRBJ2-1, with TRBD1 matching 11 bases. CDR3 size: 14 residues. With 2 bases clipped from V and 7 bases from J, the junction kept 1 base outside the gene matches. The germline gives CDR1 MRHNA, CDR2 SNTAGT. CDR3: CASSDGQGANEQFF. DNA for the CDR3: TGTGCCAGCAGTGACGGACAGGGGGCGAATGAGCAGTTCTTC.

The V call is TRBV27, the J call TRBJ1-1; the D gene is possibly TRBD1 (6 bases). The CDR3 runs 16 residues. Germline CDR1 and CDR2: MNHEY and SMNVEV (reference sequence). V dropped 9 bases and J dropped 0 bases, with 20 bases sitting between them. CDR3 region: CARRGGYADLNTEAFF. The CDR3 coding sequence is TGTGCCAGAAGGGGGGGGTATGCGGATTTGAACACTGAAGCTTTCTTT.

The chain is built from TRBV7-2 and TRBJ1-2; D is possibly TRBD1 (6 bases). Trimming left V 3 bases short and J 8 bases short, with 10 bases between. The CDR3 is 12 amino acids. Germline-derived CDR1 and CDR2 are SGHTA and FQGNSA. The CDR3 reads CASSFSGEGYTF. The CDR3 coding sequence is TGTGCCAGCAGCTTCTCAGGGGAGGGCTACACCTTC.

The J gene is TRBJ2-1, the V gene TRBV4-3; D is possibly TRBD2 (6 bases). From germline, CDR1 is LGHNA and CDR2 YSLEER. This CDR3 spans 15 amino acids. V was trimmed by 1 base and J by 0 bases, leaving 7 bases between them. CDR3: CASSQATSSYNEQFF. DNA for the CDR3: TGCGCCAGCAGCCAAGCGACTAGCTCCTACAATGAGCAGTTCTTC.

The V gene is TRBV28, the J gene TRBJ2-1; possible D gene TRBD1, 5 bases. Germline lookup yields CDR1 MDHEN and CDR2 SYDVKM. This CDR3 is 12 amino acids long. V shed 7 bases and J shed 9 bases, with 13 bases lying between them. In nucleotides, the CDR3 is TGTGCCAGCAACCAGGGCCGTATTGAGCAGTTCTTC. Translation: CASNQGRIEQFF.

The chain uses TRBV7-2 and TRBJ2-7, with a possible D match to TRBD1 (5 bases). CDR3 length equals 16 residues. Germline V lookup: CDR1 SGHTA, CDR2 FQGNSA. Trimming removed 4 bases at V and 3 bases at J, with 19 bases between. CDR3 DNA: TGTGCCAGCAGCTCATTGGGGCCGAGCAAGTTCTACGAGCAGTACTTC. Residues: CASSSLGPSKFYEQYF.

The V call is TRBV5-1, the J call TRBJ1-1, with TRBD1 identical over 9 bases. The CDR3 contains 14 residues. Germline trimming cut 4 bases from V and 4 bases from J; bases unmatched to any gene: 5. From germline, CDR1 is SGHRS and CDR2 YFSETQ. In DNA form, the CDR3 reads TGCGCCAGCAGCACACAGGGGGCCGGCACTGAAGCTTTCTTT. This codes for CASSTQGAGTEAFF.

The chain recombines TRBV19 with TRBJ2-7; TRBD1 aligns across 7 bases. J was trimmed by 2 bases and V by 5 bases; bases with no gene match: 9. The CDR3 consists of 15 residues. Germline values: CDR1 LNHDA, CDR2 SQIVND (reference sequence). CDR3 protein: CASSDPGQRTYEQYF. For the CDR3, the DNA is TGTGCCAGTAGTGACCCGGGACAGAGAACCTACGAGCAGTACTTC.

The chain carries TRBV28 and TRBJ2-5, with 7 bases aligning to TRBD1. Germline V gene lookup returns CDR1 MDHEN and CDR2 SYDVKM. This CDR3 has 14 residues. Germline trimming cut 6 bases from V and 2 bases from J; bases unmatched to any gene: 6. CDR3 bases: TGTGCCAGCAGCCAACGACAGGGTCAAGAGACCCAGTACTTC. As protein: CASSQRQGQETQYF.

J is TRBJ2-1 and V is TRBV6-6; D might be TRBD2 (5 bases). V was shortened by 4 bases and J by 0 bases, with 13 bases between the two germline ends. The CDR3 length is 16 residues. The germline gives CDR1 MNHNY, CDR2 SVGAGI (reference sequence). The CDR3 protein is CASSSLASSSYNEQFF. DNA for the CDR3: TGTGCCAGCAGTTCCTTAGCGTCGAGCTCCTACAATGAGCAGTTCTTC.

This rearrangement joins TRBV28 to TRBJ1-5; perhaps TRBD1 as D (6 bases). Germline values: CDR1 MDHEN, CDR2 SYDVKM. The V and J ends lost 3 bases and 0 bases respectively, with 6 bases between them. The CDR3 consists of 14 residues. The CDR3 spells CASSFRGSNQPQHF. The CDR3 bases are TGTGCCAGCAGTTTCAGGGGTAGCAATCAGCCCCAGCATTTT.

The V and J genes are TRBV9 and TRBJ2-3, with a weak D call TRBD1 (6 bases). This CDR3 has 13 amino acids. V lost 7 bases, J lost 2 bases, and 11 bases lay in between. Germline V gene data show CDR1 as SGDLS and CDR2 as YYNGEE. DNA of the CDR3: TGTGCCAGCGGTGGGACAAACACAGATACGCAGTATTTT. It translates to CASGGTNTDTQYF.

The chain uses TRBV5-1 and TRBJ1-2; 9 bases map to TRBD1. Germline V gives CDR1 SGHRS, CDR2 YFSETQ. The trim removed 6 bases at V and 5 bases at J, leaving 8 bases unmatched. The CDR3 is 14 amino acids. CDR3 loop: CASTTGTGLYGYTF. The CDR3 DNA sequence: TGCGCCAGCACGACCGGGACAGGGTTGTATGGCTACACCTTC.